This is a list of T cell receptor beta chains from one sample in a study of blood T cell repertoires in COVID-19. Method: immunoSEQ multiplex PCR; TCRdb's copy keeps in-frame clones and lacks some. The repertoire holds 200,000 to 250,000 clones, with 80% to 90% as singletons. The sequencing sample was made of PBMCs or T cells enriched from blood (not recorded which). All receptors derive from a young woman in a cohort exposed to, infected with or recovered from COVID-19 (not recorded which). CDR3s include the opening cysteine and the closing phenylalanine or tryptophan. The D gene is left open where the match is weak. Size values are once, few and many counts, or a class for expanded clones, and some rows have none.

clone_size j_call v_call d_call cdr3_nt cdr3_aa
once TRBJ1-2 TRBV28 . TGTGCCAGCAGTTTATCGGGGGGCCTCTATGGCTACACCTTC CASSLSGGLYGYTF
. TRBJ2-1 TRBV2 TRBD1 TGTGCCAGCAGTTCCGGGACAGGGGCTTATGAGCAGTTCTTC CASSSGTGAYEQFF
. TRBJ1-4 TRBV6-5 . TGTGCCAGCTCCCTGGCAAACCAAAATGAAAAACTGTTTTTT CASSLANQNEKLFF
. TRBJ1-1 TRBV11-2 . TGTGCCAGCAGCCACATAACGGGGTACGGCACTGAAGCTTTCTTT CASSHITGYGTEAFF
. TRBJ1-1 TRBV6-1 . TGTGCCAGCAGTGAAGTTTTTCGTGGGGGCGACACTGAAGCTTTCTTT CASSEVFRGGDTEAFF
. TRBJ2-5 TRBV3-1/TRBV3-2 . TGTGCCAGCAGCCAAGTCGCGCAGGAGGGGAAGACCCAGTACTTC CASSQVAQEGKTQYF
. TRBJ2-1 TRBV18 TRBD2 TGTGCCAGCTCACCATTCGGCGGGAGCGTTGAAAATGAGCAGTTCTTC CASSPFGGSVENEQFF
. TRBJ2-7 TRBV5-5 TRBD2 TGTGCCAGCAGACCCGGACTAGCGGACTCCTACGAGCAGTACTTC CASRPGLADSYEQYF
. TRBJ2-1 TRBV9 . TGTGCCAGCAGCGTATTAGGGGTCTCCTACAATGAGCAGTTCTTC CASSVLGVSYNEQFF
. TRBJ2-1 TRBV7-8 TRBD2 TGTGCCAGCAGCTTAGTGGGTGGTAGACTAGCGGGAATCAATGAGCAGTTCTTC CASSLVGGRLAGINEQFF
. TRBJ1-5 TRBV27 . TGTGCCAGCAGTTTCGGGGGGAATCAGCCCCAGCATTTT CASSFGGNQPQHF
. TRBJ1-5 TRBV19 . TGTGCCAGTAAGCGGGACGCGTCGGATCAGCCCCAGCATTTT CASKRDASDQPQHF
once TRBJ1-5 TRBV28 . TGTGCCAGCAGTCCCACCGGTGTAGGCAATCAGCCCCAGCATTTT CASSPTGVGNQPQHF
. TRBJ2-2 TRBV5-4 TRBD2 TGTGCCAGCAGCTCCGGACTAGCGGGCACCGGGGAGCTGTTTTTT CASSSGLAGTGELFF
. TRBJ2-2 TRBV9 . TGTGCCAGCAGCCCCGATCTAGGTCTGGCTAACACCGGGGAGCTGTTTTTT CASSPDLGLANTGELFF
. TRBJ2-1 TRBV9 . TGTGCCAGCAGCGTAGAGGTGGGAGCGACCTACAATGAGCAGTTCTTC CASSVEVGATYNEQFF
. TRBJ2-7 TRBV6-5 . TGTGCCAGCAGTTACTCTCCGGGAAATACTTACGAGCAGTACTTC CASSYSPGNTYEQYF
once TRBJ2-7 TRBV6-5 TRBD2 TGTGCCAGCAGTTACAATTTCGGGGGGGACGGCGAGCAGTACTTC CASSYNFGGDGEQYF
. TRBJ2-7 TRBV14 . TGTGCCAGCAGCCACAGCTCCTACGAGCAGTACTTC CASSHSSYEQYF
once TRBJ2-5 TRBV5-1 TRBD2 TGCGCCAGCGCTGTCAGGCAGGGAGGGCAAGAGACCCAGTACTTC CASAVRQGGQETQYF
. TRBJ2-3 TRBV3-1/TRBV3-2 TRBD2 TGTGCCAGCAGCCAAGAGGGCACTAGCGGGAGGTCGAATACGCAGTATTTT CASSQEGTSGRSNTQYF